This section outlines one T cell receptor (beta chain) sequence together with its context. Antigen unknown. CDR3 length: 15 amino acids. CDR1 and CDR2 (germline): MNHEY, SMNVEV (reference sequence). The germline V and J ends were trimmed by 5 bases and 0 bases, with 11 bases remaining between them. This entry is derived from a study of shared clonotypes between healthy human individuals. General study points: In having few donors, the study represented limited genetic and exposure-history diversity. It was only blood that was sampled, and tissue repertoires likely differ.

The DNA input per sorted-subset replicate PCR was about 0.2 ug, corresponding to 32,000 or so T cell genomes. Libraries were prepared by immunoSEQ multiplex PCR; TCRdb keeps only in-frame clonotypes and omits some of them. The sample comprises a few hundred thousand clones, about 97% of which are singletons, and about 0.057% rests with the top ten. The chain has TRBV27 and TRBJ1-5; D is perhaps TRBD1 (6 bases). This TCR came from a woman in her twenties or thirties in good health. The sequencing sample was made of naive CD4+ T cells sorted from blood. Subset in this sample: CD45RA+ positively selected. The CDR3 sequence is CASSPNRDSNQPQHF. CDR3 bases: TGTGCCAGCAGTCCAAACAGGGATAGCAATCAGCCCCAGCATTTT.